Listed here is a single T cell receptor (beta chain). Original processing methods: From reference gene primer amplification, estimates of nucleated cell counts were derived. The data were produced by immunoSEQ multiplex PCR, yet TCRdb's version contains in-frame clones alone and is incomplete. That table gives V, J and clone size, and the DNA gave D and trimming. The sample shows approximately 66,000 clones, roughly 91% of them seen only once. Trimming pared 6 bases from V and 0 bases from J, leaving 12 bases between. This CDR3 comprises 14 residues. CDR1 and CDR2 from the germline V gene are SQVTM and ANQGSEA. These data originate in a study of blood T cell repertoires in COVID-19. For the study at large: Some COVID-19 samples were acute and others convalescent; all came from the United States, Italy and Spain. T cells, B-cell-depleted T cells, or PBMCs provided the cDNA or gDNA that served as material.

The V gene is TRBV29-1, the J gene TRBJ1-3, with D possibly being TRBD1 (6 bases). This clonotype was sampled from a man aged 55 to 69 with acute or convalescent COVID-19. The sequenced sample consisted of peripheral blood. CDR3: CSVLGHPSGNTIYF. CDR3 nucleotides: TGCAGCGTATTGGGACACCCCTCTGGAAACACCATATATTTT.